The 18 T cell receptor beta chains presented below share a single source sample, sequenced in a study of blood T cells in healthy people across ages. The second PCR ran roughly 6 to 11 cycles with a sample-barcoded 5' primer and J-beta primers. From the 5' RACE reads, TCRdb called clonotypes with MiXCR, one entry per CDR3 protein. The repertoire includes 600,000 or so distinct CDR3 sequences, about 28% of them detected once, and approximately 14% sits in the top ten. The sequencing sample was made of blood. These receptors were taken from a woman older than 75 in good health.

This clonotype was detected many times. The rearrangement links TRBV6-6 to TRBJ1-5, with 8 bases identical to TRBD1. The CDR3 has 14 amino acids. Germline CDR1 is MNHNY and CDR2 is SVGAGI (reference sequence). J lost 7 bases, V lost 3 bases, and 5 bases had no gene match. CDR3 nucleotides: TGTGCCAGCAGTTATACAGGGGGAGGGCAGCCCCAGCATTTT. Encoded protein: CASSYTGGGQPQHF.

A word on this clonotype: This may be a read error: a much more frequent sequence differs by one nucleotide. The V gene is TRBV6-1, the J gene TRBJ1-2, with D possibly TRBD1 on 5 matching bases. CDR1 is MNHNS and CDR2 is SASEGT in the germline V gene. Trimming took off 0 bases at V and 4 bases at J, with 15 bases between the two ends. The CDR3 totals 16 residues. CDR3 DNA sequence: TGTGCCAGCAGTGAAGCGGGGGACCCTAGGCGCTATGGCTACACCTTC. It yields the protein CASSEAGDPRRYGYTF.

This clonotype was detected many times. The V and J genes are TRBV2 and TRBJ2-7; no clear D. CDR3 size: 13 residues. Deletions cut 7 bases from V and 2 bases from J, with 12 bases between. Germline V gene data show CDR1 as SNHLY and CDR2 as FYNNEI. DNA for the CDR3: TGTGCCAGCATCGGCGGCAGGACCTACGAGCAGTACTTC. It yields the protein CASIGGRTYEQYF. Filled out from reference TRBV2 and TRBJ2-7, the complete variable domain reads EPEVTQTPSHQVTQMGQEVILRCVPISNHLYFYWYRQILGQKVEFLVSFYNNEISEKSEIFDDQFSVERPDGSNFTLKIRSTKLEDSAMYFCASIGGRTYEQYFGPGTRLTVT.

About this clonotype: One base away lies a much larger clone, so this may be a sequencing read error. The chain links TRBV20-1 to TRBJ2-1, with TRBD2 identical over 15 bases. The tail of the sequence fits TRBJ2-7 better, so the J call may be wrong. Germline V gene data show CDR1 as DFQATT and CDR2 as SNEGSKA (reference sequence). CDR3 length equals 22 residues. Written as DNA, the CDR3 is TGCAGTGCTAGAGTCGTTGGGACTAGCGGGGGGCTTGACATGAGCTCCTACAATGAGCAGTACTTC. Protein sequence: CSARVVGTSGGLDMSSYNEQYF.

The sample holds many counts of this clonotype. This rearrangement joins TRBV4-1 to TRBJ2-7; the D gene is possibly TRBD1 (5 bases). From germline, CDR1 is MGHRA and CDR2 YSYEKL. V was shortened by 0 bases and J by 3 bases, with 12 bases between the two germline ends. This CDR3 is built from 15 residues. This CDR3 is CASSQEGREFYEQYF. CDR3 bases: TGCGCCAGCAGCCAAGAGGGCAGGGAATTCTACGAGCAGTACTTC.

This clonotype was detected a few times. V usage is TRBV9 and J usage is TRBJ1-1, with D unclear. The CDR3 extends over 14 amino acids. Looked up from germline, CDR1 is SGDLS and CDR2 is YYNGEE. V lost 0 bases to trimming and J lost 8 bases, with 14 bases between them. The CDR3 sequence: CASSVASLSGEAFF. As DNA, the CDR3 is TGTGCCAGCAGCGTAGCTAGTTTATCGGGGGAAGCTTTCTTT.

Turning to this clonotype: A clone one base away is much larger, so this may be a read error. The chain recombines TRBV5-4 with TRBJ2-1, with 9 bases lining up with TRBD1. Germline V gene lookup returns CDR1 SGHNT and CDR2 YYREEE (reference sequence). J lost 10 bases, V lost 4 bases, and 9 bases had no gene match. CDR3 length: 14 amino acids. The CDR3 sequence: CASSRRTGVGEQFF. CDR3 nucleotide sequence: TGTGCCAGCAGCCGCCGGACAGGGGTGGGCGAGCAGTTCTTC.

This clonotype has at least ten counts. The chain joins TRBV6-5 to TRBJ2-3; 8 nucleotides align to TRBD1. CDR3 length equals 15 residues. V was clipped by 6 bases and J by 1 base; unmatched bases: 6. Germline CDR1 MNHEY, CDR2 SVGAGI. CDR3 residues: CASSHQGQGTDTQYF. CDR3 sequence (DNA): TGTGCCAGCAGCCACCAGGGACAGGGCACAGATACGCAGTATTTT.

This clonotype was observed at least ten times. J is TRBJ1-2 and V is TRBV9; 9 bases align to TRBD1. J was trimmed by 0 bases and V by 0 bases; bases with no gene match: 18. Looked up from germline, CDR1 is SGDLS and CDR2 is YYNGEE. There are 21 residues in the CDR3. The CDR3 region has the DNA TGTGCCAGCAGCGTAGGAGCCCCCCCCCCGGGACAGGGAATAGCTAACTATGGCTACACCTTC. It specifies CASSVGAPPPGQGIANYGYTF.

Ten or more counts support this clonotype. The rearrangement links TRBV7-2 to TRBJ2-5; a possible D gene is TRBD1 (5 bases). V lost 0 bases, J lost 1 base, and 12 bases lay in between. CDR3 length: 16 residues. Germline CDR1 and CDR2: SGHTA and FQGNSA. CDR3 residues: CASSLAGQLLQETQYF. Here the CDR3 DNA reads TGTGCCAGCAGCTTAGCGGGGCAGCTCCTCCAAGAGACCCAGTACTTC.

This clonotype was counted many times. This chain joins TRBV7-2 and TRBJ1-1; possible D gene TRBD1, 5 bases. This CDR3 is 14 amino acids long. The germline CDR1 and CDR2 sequences are SGHTA and FQGNSA. Trimming shortened V by 6 bases and J by 5 bases, and 16 bases separated the two germline ends. The CDR3 DNA follows: TGTGCCAGCAGTGGCTTAATTGGGGGGACTGAAGCTTTCTTT. Its translation is CASSGLIGGTEAFF.

This clonotype has ten or more counts. The J gene is TRBJ1-5, the V gene TRBV5-6, with TRBD1 matching over 11 bases. Trimming cost V 2 bases and J 0 bases; bases outside gene matches: 1. The CDR3 extends over 16 amino acids. Germline assignment: CDR1 SGHDT and CDR2 YYEEEE. CDR3 region: CASSFGTGGSNQPQHF. CDR3 nucleotides: TGTGCCAGCAGCTTTGGGACAGGGGGTAGCAATCAGCCCCAGCATTTT. The whole variable domain, filled in from reference TRBV5-6 and TRBJ1-5, reads DAGVTQSPTHLIKTRGQQVTLRCSPKSGHDTVSWYQQALGQGPQFIFQYYEEEERQRGNFPDRFSGHQFPNYSSELNVNALLLGDSALYLCASSFGTGGSNQPQHFGDGTRLSIL.

This clonotype appeared many times. This chain links TRBV6-5 with TRBJ2-7; 10 bases are a match to TRBD2. The ends lost 8 bases at V and 3 bases at J; junction bases unmatched: 4. This CDR3 is 13 amino acids long. Germline V lookup: CDR1 MNHEY, CDR2 SVGAGI. The CDR3 DNA is TGTGCCAGCGGAATAGCGGGGGGCTACGAGCAGTACTTC. Encoded protein: CASGIAGGYEQYF.

The CDR3 protein is CASSQEETDNEQFF. CDR3 DNA sequence: TGCGCCAGCAGCCAAGAAGAGACAGACAATGAGCAGTTCTTC. The gene calls are TRBV4-3 and TRBJ2-1; a weak D match, TRBD1 (5 bases). V lost 0 bases, J lost 5 bases, and 8 bases lay in between. There are 14 residues in the CDR3. CDR1 and CDR2 from the germline V gene are LGHNA and YSLEER.

This clonotype was seen only a few times. This may stem from a read error, because a much larger clone lies one nucleotide away. The CDR3 DNA sequence: TGCAGCGGTGTCGGGGAAACTTACGAGCAGTACTTC. Amino acid sequence: CSGVGETYEQYF. The V call is TRBV29-1, the J call TRBJ2-7, with D perhaps TRBD2 (5 bases). Germline V CDR1 and CDR2: SQVTM, ANQGSEA. Trimming pared 7 bases from V and 4 bases from J, leaving 14 bases between. There are 12 residues in the CDR3.

The chain recombines TRBV12-3 or TRBV12-4 with TRBJ2-2, with TRBD1 identical over 7 bases. This CDR3 is built from 19 residues. V dropped 5 bases and J dropped 4; count of bases not matched to a gene: 19. The CDR3: CASSALRPGGSFSTGELFF. CDR3 coding DNA: TGTGCCAGCAGTGCCCTTAGACCAGGGGGAAGCTTTAGCACCGGGGAGCTGTTTTTT.

In regard to this clonotype: This may come from a read error, since a much larger clone is one base off. The gene calls are TRBV12-3 or TRBV12-4 and TRBJ2-5, with TRBD2 matching 10 bases. The V gene end was trimmed by 5 bases and the J gene end by 1 base; junction bases not matched to a gene: 10. CDR3 length: 17 amino acids. For the CDR3, the DNA is TGTGCCAGCAGTGACACTCTAGCGGGGGACCGCCAAGAGACCCAGTACTTC. Translation: CASSDTLAGDRQETQYF.

CDR3 coding DNA: TGCGCCAGCAGCTTGGAGCGAGGGGGAAACACCGGGGAGCTGTTTTTT. Translating it yields CASSLERGGNTGELFF. This chain links TRBV5-1 with TRBJ2-2; D is possibly TRBD1 (6 bases). The CDR3 is 16 amino acids. Germline V gives CDR1 SGHRS, CDR2 YFSETQ. The V and J ends lost 0 bases and 2 bases respectively, with 11 bases between them.